This paragraph reports one T cell receptor beta chain. The V gene's germline CDR1 is SGHTA and CDR2 FQGNSA. This CDR3 spans 13 amino acids. Deletions cut 1 base from V and 3 bases from J, with 7 bases between. The data were taken from a study of blood T cells in healthy people across ages. Alongside a J-beta primer mix, a sample-barcoded 5' primer served in a second PCR lasting 7 to 11 cycles. Unique molecular identifiers of 12 random nucleotides labeled each cDNA. Any given sample supplied a minimum of 3 million CDR3-containing paired-end reads. TCRdb reanalysed the 5' RACE reads using MiXCR and keeps one entry per CDR3 protein. There are 780,000 or so distinct CDR3 sequences in the sample; more than 20% occur only once, and approximately 4% lies in the top ten. This same sample was also part of a study on T cells of mothers and their children. From that report: The donor cohort consisted of a few healthy Caucasian mothers and their six children.

The source material was blood. The receptor comes from a boy younger than 18 in good health. This chain connects TRBV7-2 to TRBJ2-7, with D hard to call. The CDR3, as DNA: TGTGCCAGCAGCTTAGTAATAGACTACGAGCAGTACTTC. It translates to CASSLVIDYEQYF.